These T cell receptor beta chains were read from a single sample in a study of cytomegalovirus exposure and HLA in healthy donors. The table came from immunoSEQ multiplex PCR; TCRdb's copy has only in-frame clones and leaves some out. The table lists over 45,000 clones, roughly 90% of them singletons. Sequencing input: PBMCs. The receptor set was obtained from a man between 18 and 35 years old in good health and CMV-seronegative. CDR3s include the opening cysteine and the closing phenylalanine or tryptophan. A D gene is named only where the DNA matches it firmly. Clone size appears in some rows only: once, few, many, or a class for an expanded clone.

abundance	d_gene	v_gene	j_gene	CDR3nt	CDR3aa
-	-	TRBV5-5	TRBJ1-2	TGTGCCAGCAGCTTGGCTCGGGGTCAGACCTATGGCTACACCTTC	CASSLARGQTYGYTF
-	-	TRBV11-3	TRBJ2-5	TGTGCCAGCAGCATTTCCGGGGTCCAAGAGACCCAGTACTTC	CASSISGVQETQYF
-	-	TRBV7-3	TRBJ1-3	TGTGCCAGCAGCCGCGGGCCCGGAAACACCATATATTTT	CASSRGPGNTIYF
-	TRBD2	TRBV5-4	TRBJ2-5	TGTGCCAGCAGTCGAATGACTAGCGGGAGTCGGGAGACCCAGTACTTC	CASSRMTSGSRETQYF
-	TRBD2	TRBV6-5	TRBJ2-7	TGTGCCAGCAGCCCCACTAGCGGGAGTATGTACGAGCAGTACTTC	CASSPTSGSMYEQYF
-	TRBD1	TRBV11-2	TRBJ2-3	TGTGCCAGCAGCGCGAGGCCGGGACAGACAGATACGCAGTATTTT	CASSARPGQTDTQYF
-	TRBD1	TRBV29-1	TRBJ2-7	TGCAGCGTTGGTGGCGGGACAGGGGGGTTGCAGCAGTACTTC	CSVGGGTGGLQQYF
-	TRBD2	TRBV9	TRBJ2-5	TGTGCCAGCAGCGCGTTTACTAGCGGGAGTGAGACCCAGTACTTC	CASSAFTSGSETQYF
-	-	TRBV4-1	TRBJ2-3	TGCGCCAGCAGCCAATTCAGGGACTTCACAGATACGCAGTATTTT	CASSQFRDFTDTQYF
-	-	TRBV7-9	TRBJ2-5	TGTGCCAGCAGCCCCCCGGCGGAACAAGAGACCCAGTACTTC	CASSPPAEQETQYF
once	-	TRBV4-2	TRBJ2-4	TGTGCCAGCAGCCTCGGGTCGGGTCTCTCGGGTGCCAAAAACATTCAGTACTTC	CASSLGSGLSGAKNIQYF
once	-	TRBV6-1	TRBJ1-5	TGTGCCAGCAGTGAACCCGGAGAGCCTAATCAGCCCCAGCATTTT	CASSEPGEPNQPQHF
-	TRBD1	TRBV28	TRBJ1-2	TGTGCCAGCAGCATACTGGGACAGGGGGTAAACTATGGCTACACCTTC	CASSILGQGVNYGYTF
-	-	TRBV2	TRBJ2-4	TGTGCCAGCAGTATTCGGATGGGGCAGACCGAAAACATTCAGTACTTC	CASSIRMGQTENIQYF
-	-	TRBV2	TRBJ1-5	TGTGCCAGCAGAGGCGGGGGGGAGCCCCAGCATTTT	CASRGGGEPQHF
-	-	TRBV7-9	TRBJ1-5	TGTGCCAGCAGCAGGTCAGGGGCTCAGCCCCAGCATTTT	CASSRSGAQPQHF
-	-	TRBV5-6	TRBJ2-4	TGTGCCAGCGTCCTCGCGGGACCAAAAAACATTCAGTACTTC	CASVLAGPKNIQYF
once	-	TRBV29-1	TRBJ1-1	TGCAGCGGGGAGGGGGCTTTCTTT	CSGEGAFF
-	-	TRBV19	TRBJ2-7	TGTGCCAGTAGTTACGGCTACGAGCAGTACTTC	CASSYGYEQYF
once	-	TRBV7-2	TRBJ1-4	TGTGCCAGCAGCTTAAAGGGAGGGGGGAGTGAAAAACTGTTTTTT	CASSLKGGGSEKLFF
-	-	TRBV15	TRBJ2-3	TGTGCCACCAGCAGAGATAGGGCAGGGGCCCGTAGCACAGATACGCAGTATTTT	CATSRDRAGARSTDTQYF
-	-	TRBV18	TRBJ1-1	TGTGCCAGCTCACCAATTCAGTCGGGTACTGAAGCTTTCTTT	CASSPIQSGTEAFF
once	TRBD1	TRBV5-6	TRBJ1-2	TGTGCCAGCAGCTACATGACAGGGGGCGCCCATTATGGCTACACCTTC	CASSYMTGGAHYGYTF
-	TRBD2	TRBV7-9	TRBJ2-7	TGTGCCAGCACCCCACTTGGGGGGGGGACCTTATACGAGCAGTACTTC	CASTPLGGGTLYEQYF
once	TRBD1	TRBV28	TRBJ1-3	TGTGCCAGCAGCCCCCGGACAGGGGAGGAATATTTT	CASSPRTGEEYF
-	TRBD1	TRBV7-6	TRBJ1-4	TGTGCCAGCAGCTTAGGGGTCCAGGGGGCAACTAATGAAAAACTGTTTTTT	CASSLGVQGATNEKLFF
-	-	TRBV5-1	TRBJ2-1	TGCGCCAGCAGCTCCCCTAGAGACGTATACAATGAGCAGTTCTTC	CASSSPRDVYNEQFF
once	TRBD1	TRBV13	TRBJ2-5	TGTGCCAGCAGCTCCCTGACAGGGGGCAGCTGGGAGACCCAGTACTTC	CASSSLTGGSWETQYF